A selection of T cell receptor beta chains follows, all from one sample in a study of T cells in Graves' hyperthyroidism and ophthalmopathy. From the multiplex PCR reads, TCRdb called clonotypes with MiXCR, one entry per CDR3 protein. The data contain hundreds of thousands of distinct CDR3 sequences, around a quarter of them singletons. The source material was blood. These receptors were obtained from a woman between 25 and 40 years old with Graves' ophthalmopathy. CDR3s include the opening cysteine and the closing phenylalanine or tryptophan.

CDR3 protein,V gene,J gene
CSAGTGGELVGNQPQHF,TRBV20-1,TRBJ1-5
CATSRPPGTGRQPQHF,TRBV15,TRBJ1-5
CATQRVGSGETQYF,TRBV19,TRBJ2-5
CASSSNTGGNQPQHF,TRBV7-2,TRBJ1-5
CASRPMLVGSPTDTQYF,TRBV11-2,TRBJ2-3
CASSPLSGQDTEAFF,TRBV18,TRBJ1-1
CASSWGINEQYF,TRBV28,TRBJ2-7
CASRTGWGTEAFF,TRBV6-1,TRBJ1-1
CASSSRTAQGETQYF,TRBV5-1,TRBJ2-5
CASSYTLGTADTEAFF,TRBV6-5,TRBJ1-1
CASSWTGGAKTQYF,TRBV27,TRBJ2-5
CSASPGQTLGRYEQYF,TRBV20-1,TRBJ2-7
CCAGYTEAFF,TRBV19,TRBJ1-1
CASSQGTTGEAFF,TRBV6-1,TRBJ1-1
CASSPRTDEKEQYF,TRBV5-1,TRBJ2-7
CASSWGTDSTEAFF,TRBV27,TRBJ1-1
CASSEGLYTGELFF,TRBV7-2,TRBJ2-2
CASSNVAGVATDTQYF,TRBV7-8,TRBJ2-3
CASSSYRVNGYTF,TRBV3-1,TRBJ1-2
CAWGEGTGGVQPQHF,TRBV30,TRBJ1-5
CASKPNIVDEQYF,TRBV2,TRBJ2-7
CSARIGTEAFF,TRBV20-1,TRBJ1-1
CASSLPSGQETQYF,TRBV12-3/TRBV12-4,TRBJ2-5
CASCLTLAPYEQYF,TRBV19,TRBJ2-7
CASSAQGNSGNTIYF,TRBV2,TRBJ1-3
CASSIAGDTGELFF,TRBV19,TRBJ2-2
CATSDTGFQPQHF,TRBV24-1,TRBJ1-5
CASSLDGQPSYEQYF,TRBV7-9,TRBJ2-7
CASSDRDRAGYTF,TRBV6-1,TRBJ1-2
CASSLNASLTGPMNTEAFF,TRBV5-1,TRBJ1-1
CASNDGREGLLGYGYTF,TRBV11-1,TRBJ1-2
CASSLGPLSDYEQYF,TRBV7-2,TRBJ2-7
CSVEEWRENTQYF,TRBV29-1,TRBJ2-4
CASSLIQGIGSFYEQYF,TRBV6-5,TRBJ2-7
CASSATGDTGELFF,TRBV6-1,TRBJ2-2
CASSSYPGQGANGYTF,TRBV11-1,TRBJ1-2
CASSERTDTEAFF,TRBV6-1,TRBJ1-1
CAIGNGYYEQYF,TRBV10-3,TRBJ2-7
CASSQNIGQTQYF,TRBV7-2,TRBJ2-5
CASSRQGGVTEAFF,TRBV14,TRBJ1-1
CASSPRATGVGHEQYF,TRBV12-3/TRBV12-4,TRBJ2-7
CAFGHLTGELFF,TRBV12-3/TRBV12-4,TRBJ2-2
CASSQELVSGELFF,TRBV14,TRBJ2-2
CASSYSAGLNTGELFF,TRBV6-5,TRBJ2-2
CASSEDGTGFQPQHF,TRBV6-1,TRBJ1-5
CSARRPRGNQPQHF,TRBV20-1,TRBJ1-5
CSVERAENTGELFF,TRBV29-1,TRBJ2-2
CATSRGGGGPPRDEQYF,TRBV15,TRBJ2-7
CASSYSTSGTGELFF,TRBV6-2/TRBV6-3,TRBJ2-2
CASSPFQLNTEAFF,TRBV18,TRBJ1-1
CASSRGRRSSYNSPLHF,TRBV7-6,TRBJ1-6
CASSWGQGVFEQYF,TRBV27,TRBJ2-7
CSVGSVNTEAFF,TRBV29-1,TRBJ1-1
CASSSIAGSLNIQYF,TRBV11-2,TRBJ2-4
CASSFSRGLEETQYF,TRBV28,TRBJ2-5
CASSQGYGHQIGAFF,TRBV3-1,TRBJ1-1
CASSHLAGGGETQYF,TRBV12-3/TRBV12-4,TRBJ2-5
CASSLGTQMGTQYF,TRBV4-1,TRBJ2-5
CASSEVLRGALGQPQHF,TRBV6-1,TRBJ1-5